The 26 T cell receptor beta chains given below trace back to one sample, sequenced in a study of T cells in Graves' hyperthyroidism and ophthalmopathy. Amplified TCR beta CDR3 regions came from RNA transcripts. HTBI primers drove first-round RT-PCR of the TCR CDR3. In TCRdb, the multiplex PCR reads were re-called with MiXCR into one record per CDR3 protein. The sample shows around 690,000 distinct CDR3 sequences, 17% of them seen only once. Material: blood. Receptor source: a man aged 45-60 years with Graves' hyperthyroidism.

This clonotype was detected only a few times. V is TRBV7-9 and J is TRBJ2-5; TRBD2 aligns across 7 bases. Unmatched junction bases numbered 3, after V lost 0 bases and J lost 5 bases. The CDR3 has 14 residues. The germline gives CDR1 SEHNR, CDR2 FQNEAQ (reference sequence). The DNA for the CDR3 is TGTGCCAGCAGCTTAGCGGCGGGAGTTGAGACCCAGTACTTC. The encoded protein is CASSLAAGVETQYF. The full variable domain, in which reference TRBV7-9 and TRBJ2-5 provide the parts outside the CDR3, is DTGVSQNPRHKITKRGQNVTFRCDPISEHNRLYWYRQTLGQGPEFLTYFQNEAQLEKSRLLSDRFSAERPKGSFSTLEIQRTEQGDSAMYLCASSLAAGVETQYFGPGTRLLVL.

The table lists this clonotype with a few counts. The junction and the germline gene differ at one end; a read error may be behind it. The CDR3 DNA follows: TGCGCCAGCAGTTTGGTTCCTAACAATCAGCCCCAGCATTTT. Translation: CASSLVPNNQPQHF. This chain uses TRBV5-1 with TRBJ1-5; D is unclear. The CDR3 length is 14 residues. Germline-derived CDR1 and CDR2 are SGHRS and YFSETQ.

The J gene is TRBJ2-2, the V gene TRBV27; D remains unclear. This CDR3 contains 12 residues. Trimming removed 3 bases at V and 7 bases at J, with 6 bases between. Germline CDR1 MNHEY, CDR2 SMNVEV (reference sequence). The DNA for the CDR3 is TGTGCCAGCAGTTTCCCGGGCGGGGAGCTGTTTTTT. This gives the protein CASSFPGGELFF.

This clonotype appeared many times. The chain joins TRBV28 to TRBJ2-1, with 8 bases identical to TRBD2. V was pared by 7 bases and J by 0 bases, with 8 bases of the junction left unmatched. This CDR3 comprises 16 residues. Germline-derived CDR1 and CDR2 are MDHEN and SYDVKM. CDR3 protein: CASTGAGGSSYNEQFF. In nucleotides, the CDR3 is TGTGCCAGCACCGGGGCGGGGGGAAGCTCCTACAATGAGCAGTTCTTC. Drawing the rest from reference TRBV28 and TRBJ2-1, the complete variable domain is DVKVTQSSRYLVKRTGEKVFLECVQDMDHENMFWYRQDPGLGLRLIYFSYDVKMKEKGDIPEGYSVSREKKERFSLILESASTNQTSMYLCASTGAGGSSYNEQFFGPGTRLTVL.

The rearrangement links TRBV20-1 to TRBJ2-3; tentative D call: TRBD2 (6 bases). V was shortened by 6 bases and J by 0 bases, with 13 bases between the two germline ends. The CDR3 extends over 14 amino acids. Germline CDR1 DFQATT, CDR2 SNEGSKA (reference sequence). The CDR3: CSAQIAASTDTQYF. The DNA for the CDR3 is TGCAGTGCGCAGATAGCGGCTAGCACAGATACGCAGTATTTT.

This clonotype was observed many times. J is TRBJ1-6 and V is TRBV27, with D perhaps matching TRBD1 (6 bases). The ends were cut back, 5 bases at V and 8 bases at J, with 13 bases in the middle. This CDR3 is built from 14 residues. Germline values: CDR1 MNHEY, CDR2 SMNVEV (reference sequence). This CDR3 is CASSPRGIYSPLHF. The CDR3 DNA is TGTGCCAGCAGTCCCAGGGGTATTTATTCACCCCTCCACTTT.

This chain connects TRBV7-9 to TRBJ1-5; TRBD1 is a possible D gene (5 bases). The V end was cut by 5 bases, the J end by 7 bases, with 18 bases between. This CDR3 contains 15 residues. CDR1 SEHNR and CDR2 FQNEAQ come from the germline V gene (reference sequence). CDR3 loop: CASSPGGPLSQPQHF. In DNA form, the CDR3 reads TGTGCCAGCAGCCCCGGGGGTCCCCTTTCCCAGCCCCAGCATTTT.

Remarks on this clonotype: One junction end disagrees with the germline gene, perhaps due to a read error. V is TRBV6-1 and J is TRBJ1-2; D not resolved. Germline V gene sequence: CDR1 MNHNS, CDR2 SASEGT. The length of the CDR3 is 11 residues. As DNA, the CDR3 is TGTGCCAGCGGTGACCTCTATGGCTACACCTTC. This encodes CASGDLYGYTF.

This chain's CDR3 is CATSSHPDPHEQFF. In DNA, the CDR3 is TGTGCCACCAGCAGCCACCCCGACCCCCATGAGCAGTTCTTC. The V and J genes are TRBV15 and TRBJ2-1; D is undetermined. The V and J ends lost 3 bases and 8 bases respectively, with 14 bases between them. Germline V CDR1 and CDR2: LNHNV, YYDKDF (reference sequence). CDR3 size: 14 residues. The complete variable domain, with remaining parts taken from reference TRBV15 and TRBJ2-1, reads DAMVIQNPRYQVTQFGKPVTLSCSQTLNHNVMYWYQQKSSQAPKLLFHYYDKDFNNEADTPDNFQSRRPNTSFCFLDIRSPGLGDTAMYLCATSSHPDPHEQFFGPGTRLTVL.

V is TRBV3-1 and J is TRBJ2-1, with 7 positions matching TRBD2. The length of the CDR3 is 14 residues. Germline loops: CDR1 LGHDT, CDR2 YNNKEL (reference sequence). Losses at the gene ends were 1 base for V and 6 bases for J; bases not matched to a gene: 3. The CDR3 nucleotides read TGTGCCAGCAGCCAAGTGGGGGGGATCAATGAGCAGTTCTTC. Encoded protein: CASSQVGGINEQFF.

There are a few counts of this clonotype. V gene TRBV7-2 combines with J gene TRBJ1-5; D is perhaps TRBD1 (5 bases). V lost 5 bases and J 0 bases, leaving 11 bases between the germline ends. The germline CDR1 and CDR2 sequences are SGHTA and FQGNSA. The CDR3 consists of 15 residues. The CDR3 is CASSPDRFSNQPQHF. CDR3 in DNA: TGTGCCAGCAGCCCCGACAGATTTAGCAATCAGCCCCAGCATTTT.

The table lists this clonotype with a few counts. The chain has TRBV6-5 and TRBJ1-4, with D unclear. CDR1 is MNHEY, CDR2 SVGAGI, per germline. V lost 2 bases, J lost 6 bases, and 4 bases lay in between. This CDR3 comprises 12 residues. The CDR3 region has the DNA TGTGCCAGCAGTTACGTGGATGAAAAACTGTTTTTT. This sequence encodes CASSYVDEKLFF.

This clonotype was picked up many times. CDR3: CASSLALGRIDTQYF. The CDR3 DNA reads TGTGCCAGCAGCTTAGCGCTCGGCAGGATAGATACGCAGTATTTT. The J gene is TRBJ2-3, the V gene TRBV7-9; D is uncertain. Germline V gene lookup returns CDR1 SEHNR and CDR2 FQNEAQ (reference sequence). V was cut by 0 bases and J by 5 bases, with 12 bases left in between. The CDR3 runs to 15 residues.

There are many counts of this clonotype. V usage is TRBV27 and J usage is TRBJ2-7; weak D call: TRBD2 (5 bases). This CDR3 region has 13 residues. Trimming removed 6 bases from V and 3 bases from J, with 12 bases in between. From germline, CDR1 is MNHEY and CDR2 SMNVEV (reference sequence). CDR3: CASRPLAHYEQYF. The CDR3 DNA reads TGTGCCAGCAGGCCTCTAGCCCACTACGAGCAGTACTTC.

This clonotype was recorded many times. The V call is TRBV30, the J call TRBJ2-5; the D gene is possibly TRBD2 (6 bases). The CDR3 has 12 amino acids. The V gene lost 5 bases and the J gene lost 5 bases, with 12 bases spanning the gap. CDR1 GTSNPN and CDR2 SVGIG come from the germline V gene (reference sequence). The CDR3 DNA reads as TGTGCCTGGGCCACACGGGGGGAGACCCAGTACTTC. Amino acid sequence: CAWATRGETQYF.

This clonotype appeared a few times. The chain carries TRBV5-1 and TRBJ2-1, with 7 nucleotides matching TRBD2. J gave up 5 bases and V 6 bases, and 11 bases lay outside the gene matches. The CDR3 runs to 15 residues. Germline V gene data show CDR1 as SGHRS and CDR2 as YFSETQ. This chain's CDR3 is CASNLPSGTHNEQFF. CDR3 bases: TGCGCCAGCAACCTCCCTAGCGGAACCCACAATGAGCAGTTCTTC.

This chain uses TRBV7-9 with TRBJ1-1, with D unresolved. Germline lookup yields CDR1 SEHNR and CDR2 FQNEAQ (reference sequence). CDR3 length equals 13 residues. Between the trimmed V and J ends, which lost 5 bases and 8 bases, there was a span of 15 bases. The CDR3 reads CASSPETGFEAFF. CDR3 nucleotide sequence: TGTGCCAGCAGCCCTGAGACGGGGTTCGAAGCTTTCTTT.

This clonotype has at least ten counts. The CDR3 here is CASSYQSRYEQYF. The CDR3 nucleotides read TGTGCCAGCAGTTACCAATCCCGGTACGAGCAGTACTTC. The chain uses TRBV27 and TRBJ2-7; no firm D call. This CDR3 is built from 13 residues. Germline V gives CDR1 MNHEY, CDR2 SMNVEV (reference sequence). The V end lost 4 bases, the J end lost 4 bases, and 11 bases lay between the germline ends.

This clonotype was counted a few times. The rearrangement links TRBV6-1 to TRBJ1-6; D uncertain. This CDR3 contains 17 residues. Germline loops: CDR1 MNHNS, CDR2 SASEGT. The ends were cut back, 0 bases at V and 0 bases at J, with 9 bases in the middle. The CDR3 is CASSEARLSSYNSPLHF. DNA of the CDR3: TGTGCCAGCAGTGAAGCACGATTAAGCTCCTATAATTCACCCCTCCACTTT.

The chain has TRBV7-3 and TRBJ2-1, with 7 nucleotides matching TRBD2. V dropped 1 base and J dropped 6; count of bases not matched to a gene: 6. CDR3 length equals 15 residues. Per the germline V gene, CDR1 is SGHTA and CDR2 is FQGTGA. The CDR3 spells CASSLIQGLINEQFF. DNA of the CDR3: TGTGCCAGCAGCTTAATTCAGGGACTAATCAATGAGCAGTTCTTC.

This clonotype was seen more than once but under ten times. Sequence at one end of the junction differs from germline and may be a read error. This CDR3 is CASATNEKLFF. The CDR3 DNA reads TGTGCCTCTGCAACTAATGAAAAACTGTTTTTT. The chain employs TRBV29-1 and TRBJ1-4; D gene unclear. Germline CDR1 is SQVTM and CDR2 is ANQGSEA. The CDR3 contains 11 residues.

This chain connects TRBV2 to TRBJ2-7; 7 bases agree with TRBD2. J was trimmed by 5 bases and V by 5 bases; bases with no gene match: 12. Germline V lookup: CDR1 SNHLY, CDR2 FYNNEI. This CDR3 spans 15 amino acids. The DNA of the CDR3 is TGTGCCAGCAGTACCAGACCTAGCGGAGAGGACGAGCAGTACTTC. Amino acids: CASSTRPSGEDEQYF.

This chain joins TRBV20-1 and TRBJ2-7, with a possible D match to TRBD1 (5 bases). Germline CDR1 is DFQATT and CDR2 is SNEGSKA (reference sequence). The CDR3 has 16 amino acids. Between the trimmed V and J ends, which lost 5 bases and 3 bases, there was a span of 23 bases. Here the CDR3 reads CSAPTLDIGESYEQYF. As DNA, the CDR3 is TGCAGTGCTCCAACGTTGGACATCGGAGAGAGCTACGAGCAGTACTTC.

This clonotype was observed many times. The chain carries TRBV2 and TRBJ1-6; 7 bases are a match to TRBD1. With 8 bases clipped from V and 0 bases from J, the junction kept 4 bases outside the gene matches. Germline CDR1 and CDR2: SNHLY and FYNNEI. CDR3 length: 15 residues. CDR3 amino acids: CASGQDLSYNSPLHF. The CDR3 DNA sequence: TGTGCCAGCGGACAGGATCTCTCCTATAATTCACCCCTCCACTTT.

The V gene is TRBV5-4, the J gene TRBJ1-2; D is unresolved. Germline V gene data show CDR1 as SGHNT and CDR2 as YYREEE (reference sequence). V lost 0 bases and J 8 bases, leaving 8 bases between the germline ends. The CDR3 is made up of 12 amino acids. CDR3: CASSLAEAGYTF. In DNA, the CDR3 is TGTGCCAGCAGCTTGGCCGAAGCAGGCTACACCTTC.

The CDR3 region has the DNA TGTGCCAGCAGTGTGGACAGAGAGGACGAGCAGTACTTC. The encoded protein is CASSVDREDEQYF. J is TRBJ2-7 and V is TRBV28, with a possible D match to TRBD1 (6 bases). V was shortened by 5 bases and J by 5 bases, with 13 bases between the two germline ends. CDR1 and CDR2 (germline): MDHEN, SYDVKM. The CDR3 has 13 residues.